This is a list of T cell receptor beta chains from one sample in a study of Graves' ophthalmopathy and Graves' hyperthyroidism. MiXCR was run by TCRdb on the multiplex PCR reads, yielding one entry per CDR3 protein. The repertoire consists of a few hundred thousand distinct CDR3 sequences, with around 19% occurring once and the leading ten covering around 1.4%. The sequencing input was peripheral blood. These receptors were taken from a woman aged 18-30 years with Graves' ophthalmopathy. The CDR3 runs from the conserved cysteine through the conserved F or W. D genes are given only for firm matches. A clone size is listed for some rows: how often the clone was seen (once, few, many), or a class if it is expanded.

TRBV6-2/TRBV6-3	TRBD1	TRBJ1-1	NA	TGTGCCAGCACCAAACACAGGGGAATGAGGACTGAAGCTTTCTTT	CASTKHRGMRTEAFF
TRBV7-8	NA	TRBJ2-5	many	TGTGCCAGCAGCTTAGTGTCAGGGCCCAAATGGGAGACCCAGTACTTC	CASSLVSGPKWETQYF
TRBV5-6	TRBD1	TRBJ1-3	NA	TGTGCCAGCATATCGGCGGGACAGGCAAACTCTGGAAACACCATATATTTT	CASISAGQANSGNTIYF
TRBV7-8	TRBD2	TRBJ2-5	many	TGTGCCAGCAGCCCGTCGTCGATTAGCGGGGAGACCCAGTACTTC	CASSPSSISGETQYF
TRBV6-2/TRBV6-3	NA	TRBJ1-2	NA	TGTGCCAGCAGTTTAAACTCAGGGCGGACAAGCTATGGCTACACCTTC	CASSLNSGRTSYGYTF
TRBV28	TRBD2	TRBJ2-5	many	TGTGCCAGCAGCCCCGGGACTAGCCAGACCCAGTACTTC	CASSPGTSQTQYF
TRBV27	TRBD1	TRBJ1-1	many	TGTGCCAGCAGTTTATCGACAGGGCCTCGTGAAGCTTTCTTT	CASSLSTGPREAFF
TRBV6-5	NA	TRBJ2-3	many	TGTGCCAGCAGTTATCCGCGGGCGGCCACAGATACGCAGTATTTT	CASSYPRAATDTQYF
TRBV19	NA	TRBJ1-1	many	TGTGCCAGTAGTATCGCAGGGAACGCGGACACAGCTTTCTTT	CASSIAGNADTAFF
TRBV7-9	NA	TRBJ1-1	NA	TGTGCCAGCAGCTTAGTACGGCAGATGAACACTGAAGCTTTCTTT	CASSLVRQMNTEAFF
TRBV2	TRBD2	TRBJ2-6	many	TGTGCCAGCAGTGGAGGGAGGGCTGGGGCCAACGTCCTGACTTTC	CASSGGRAGANVLTF
TRBV6-2/TRBV6-3	NA	TRBJ1-1	many	TGTGCCGTACAGGGCGATTACACTGAAGCTTTCTTT	CAVQGDYTEAFF
TRBV6-1	NA	TRBJ2-2	NA	TGTGCCAGCAGCCCAACCCAACAGAGGGAGCTGTTTTTT	CASSPTQQRELFF
TRBV25-1	NA	TRBJ1-6	many	TGTGCCAGCAGTGAATACGGTGCCAGGGTATTTCTCCTCCACTTT	CASSEYGARVFLLHF
TRBV6-5	NA	TRBJ2-5	NA	TGTGCCAGCAGTTACGGCGACGCAGAGACCCAGTACTTC	CASSYGDAETQYF
TRBV20-1	NA	TRBJ2-7	once	TGCAGTGCTAGAGAAGGGGCGGGTAACTGGGAGCAGTACTTC	CSAREGAGNWEQYF
TRBV6-5	TRBD1	TRBJ2-7	NA	TGTGCCAGCAGTTCGGGACAGATCATGAGCGAGCAGTACTTC	CASSSGQIMSEQYF
TRBV5-5	NA	TRBJ2-7	many	TGTGCCAGCAGCCTCCGTCCGACGGAATCCTACGAGCAGTACTTC	CASSLRPTESYEQYF
TRBV20-1	NA	TRBJ1-1	many	TGCAGTGCTAGAGATCGCGGTCAGACCCTGAACACTGAAGCTTTCTTT	CSARDRGQTLNTEAFF
TRBV6-2/TRBV6-3	TRBD2	TRBJ2-7	few	TGTGCCAGCAGACACCCCTCCTCGGGACTAGCGGGAGGTTTTTCCTACGAGCAGTACTTC	CASRHPSSGLAGGFSYEQYF
TRBV29-1	TRBD1	TRBJ2-7	many	TGCAGCGTTGAGACTACGGGACAGCCCTACGAGCAGTACTTC	CSVETTGQPYEQYF
TRBV7-9	TRBD1	TRBJ2-7	NA	TGTGCCAGCAGCTCTGGACAGGTCGCCGAGCAGTACTTC	CASSSGQVAEQYF
TRBV29-1	TRBD2	TRBJ2-5	NA	TGCAGCGCGCGCTGGGAGGGAGAGACCCAGTACTTC	CSARWEGETQYF
TRBV12-3/TRBV12-4	TRBD2	TRBJ2-5	few	TGTGCCAGCCATAGCGGGAGGGCCTGGGAGACCCAGTACTTC	CASHSGRAWETQYF
TRBV6-1	NA	TRBJ1-5	once	TGTGCCAGCAATCCCGGGGGGGGACGACAGCCCCAGCATTTT	CASNPGGGRQPQHF
TRBV11-2	NA	TRBJ1-1	many	TGTGCCAGCAGCTTAGAAGGCCCGTTGACGTTTTTCGGTACTGAAGCTTTCTTT	CASSLEGPLTFFGTEAFF
TRBV7-3	NA	TRBJ1-2	many	TGTGCCAGCAGCTTAACTCCAGATACTAACTATGGCTACACCTTC	CASSLTPDTNYGYTF
TRBV7-2	TRBD2	TRBJ2-2	many	TGTGCCAGCAGCTCGACTAGCGGGTACCCCGGGGAGCTGTTTTTT	CASSSTSGYPGELFF
TRBV7-9	NA	TRBJ1-6	many	TGTGCCAGCTTGAGGGGACCTAATTCACCCCTCCACTTT	CASLRGPNSPLHF
TRBV6-5	TRBD1	TRBJ1-2	NA	TGTGCCAGCAGTTACTCTGGCAGGGGGCAGGGTGGCTACACCTTC	CASSYSGRGQGGYTF
TRBV7-2	NA	TRBJ2-7	many	TGTGCCAGCAGCCCCCACTACGAGCAGTACTTC	CASSPHYEQYF
TRBV6-5	TRBD1	TRBJ1-5	many	TGTGCCAGCAGACAGGGGGCTCAGCCCCAGCATTTT	CASRQGAQPQHF
TRBV28	NA	TRBJ1-2	NA	TGTGCCACCCTCAATGGAGGGGGGGCTAACGGCTACACCTTC	CATLNGGGANGYTF
TRBV6-1	TRBD1	TRBJ2-5	few	TGTGCCAGCAGTGTCGACAGGGGGTGGGAGACCCAGTACTTC	CASSVDRGWETQYF
TRBV3-1	NA	TRBJ1-5	many	TGTGCCAGCAGCCCAGGGAGGGGCCAGCAGCCCCAGCATTTT	CASSPGRGQQPQHF
TRBV28	NA	TRBJ1-2	NA	TGTGCCAGCAGCCGTCTGAGTTGGGGGGGCGTAGGCTATGGCTACACCTTC	CASSRLSWGGVGYGYTF